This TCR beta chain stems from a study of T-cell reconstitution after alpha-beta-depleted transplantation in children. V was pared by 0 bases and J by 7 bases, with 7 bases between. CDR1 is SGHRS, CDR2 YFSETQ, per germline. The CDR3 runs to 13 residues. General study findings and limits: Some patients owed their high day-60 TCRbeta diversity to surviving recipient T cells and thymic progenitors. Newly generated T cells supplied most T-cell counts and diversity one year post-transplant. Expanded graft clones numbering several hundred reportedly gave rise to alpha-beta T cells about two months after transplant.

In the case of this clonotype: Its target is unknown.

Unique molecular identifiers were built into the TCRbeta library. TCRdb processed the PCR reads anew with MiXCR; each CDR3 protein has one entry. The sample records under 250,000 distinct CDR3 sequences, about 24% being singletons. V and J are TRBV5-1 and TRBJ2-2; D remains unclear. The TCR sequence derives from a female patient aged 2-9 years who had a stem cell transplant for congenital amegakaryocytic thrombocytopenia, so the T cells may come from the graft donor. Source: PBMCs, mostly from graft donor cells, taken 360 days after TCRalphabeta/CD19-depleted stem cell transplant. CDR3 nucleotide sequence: TGCGCCAGCAGCTTGGACGGAAGCGGGGAGCTGTTTTTT. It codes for CASSLDGSGELFF.